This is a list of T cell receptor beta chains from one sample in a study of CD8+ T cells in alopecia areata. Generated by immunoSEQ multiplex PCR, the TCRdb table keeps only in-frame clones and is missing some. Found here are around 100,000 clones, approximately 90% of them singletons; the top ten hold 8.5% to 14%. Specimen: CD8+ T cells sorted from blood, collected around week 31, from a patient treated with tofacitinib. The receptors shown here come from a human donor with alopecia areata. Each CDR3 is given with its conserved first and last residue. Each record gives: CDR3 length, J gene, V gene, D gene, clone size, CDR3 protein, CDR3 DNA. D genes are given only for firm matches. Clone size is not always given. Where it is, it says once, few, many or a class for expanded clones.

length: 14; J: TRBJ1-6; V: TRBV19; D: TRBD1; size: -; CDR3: CASSFSTGTSPLHF; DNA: TGTGCCAGTAGTTTCTCGACAGGGACTTCACCCCTCCACTTT
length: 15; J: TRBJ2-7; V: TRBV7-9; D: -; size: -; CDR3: CASSLEKGRSYEQYF; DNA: TGTGCCAGCAGCTTGGAAAAGGGGCGGAGCTACGAGCAGTACTTC
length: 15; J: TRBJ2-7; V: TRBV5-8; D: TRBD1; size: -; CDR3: CASTSPGQGNGEQYF; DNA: TGTGCCAGCACCTCTCCCGGACAGGGCAATGGCGAGCAGTACTTC
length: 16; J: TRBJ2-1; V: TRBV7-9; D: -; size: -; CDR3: CASSLRNGGPGDEQFF; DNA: TGTGCCAGCAGCCTCCGAAATGGAGGACCCGGGGATGAGCAGTTCTTC
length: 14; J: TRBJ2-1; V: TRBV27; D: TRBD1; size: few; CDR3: CAIGPGQAYNEQFF; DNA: TGTGCCATCGGACCGGGACAGGCCTACAATGAGCAGTTCTTC
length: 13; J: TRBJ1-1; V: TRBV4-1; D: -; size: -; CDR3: CASWGGPFTEAFF; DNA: TGCGCCAGTTGGGGGGGGCCCTTCACTGAAGCTTTCTTT
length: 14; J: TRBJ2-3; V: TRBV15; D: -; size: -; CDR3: CATALNGNTDTQYF; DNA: TGTGCCACTGCACTAAACGGAAACACAGATACGCAGTATTTT
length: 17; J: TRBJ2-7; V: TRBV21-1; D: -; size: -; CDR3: CASSHVHSLRQSYEQYF; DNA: TGTGCCAGCAGCCACGTCCACTCACTGCGGCAATCCTACGAGCAGTACTTC
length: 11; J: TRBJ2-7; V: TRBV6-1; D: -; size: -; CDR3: CATWWGNEQYF; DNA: TGTGCCACCTGGTGGGGGAACGAGCAGTACTTC
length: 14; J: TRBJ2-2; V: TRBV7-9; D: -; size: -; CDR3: CASSPEENTGELFF; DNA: TGTGCCAGCAGTCCAGAGGAGAACACCGGGGAGCTGTTTTTT